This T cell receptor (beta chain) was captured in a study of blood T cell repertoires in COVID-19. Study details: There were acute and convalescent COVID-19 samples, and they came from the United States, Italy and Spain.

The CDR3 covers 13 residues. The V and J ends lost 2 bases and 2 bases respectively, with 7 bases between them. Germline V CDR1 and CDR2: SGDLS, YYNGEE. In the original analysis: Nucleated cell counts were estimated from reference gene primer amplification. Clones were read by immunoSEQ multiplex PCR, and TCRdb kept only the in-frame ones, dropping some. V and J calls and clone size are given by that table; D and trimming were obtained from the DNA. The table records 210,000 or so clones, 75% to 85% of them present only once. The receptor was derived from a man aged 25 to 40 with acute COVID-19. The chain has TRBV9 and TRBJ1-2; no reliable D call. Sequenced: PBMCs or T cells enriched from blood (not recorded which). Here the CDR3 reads CASSVGDNYGYTF. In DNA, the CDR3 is TGTGCCAGCAGCGTCGGAGACAACTATGGCTACACCTTC.